The source of this T cell receptor (beta chain) is a study of control samples from healthy donors and cancer patients. TCRdb keeps only in-frame clones here, not all; method: immunoSEQ multiplex PCR. The sample has 100,000 to 150,000 clones; approximately 88% are singletons. The sample consisted of blood. This TCR derives from a man aged 50-60 years in good health.

CDR3 loop: CASKQGGSNQPQHF. The CDR3 DNA is TGTGCCAGCAAACAGGGGGGAAGCAATCAGCCCCAGCATTTT. V and J are TRBV6-5 and TRBJ1-5, with 8 bases that match TRBD1. CDR3 length equals 14 residues. V lost 7 bases to trimming and J lost 1 base; unmatched junction nucleotides: 3. Germline V gene data show CDR1 as MNHEY and CDR2 as SVGAGI.